One and the same sample provided the 21 T cell receptor beta chains below, sequenced in a study of blood T cell repertoires in COVID-19. Profiling relied on immunoSEQ multiplex PCR, and the TCRdb table lists in-frame clones only, not all of them. The table lists around 140,000 clones, about 90% of them singletons, with 6% to 7% in the top ten. The sequenced sample consisted of peripheral blood. The origin of the receptors is a man older than 75 with acute or convalescent COVID-19.

This chain links TRBV6-6 with TRBJ1-1; 7 nucleotides line up with TRBD1. CDR3 size: 14 residues. Trimming cost V 6 bases and J 1 base; bases outside gene matches: 5. CDR1 is MNHNY, CDR2 SVGAGI, per germline (reference sequence). The CDR3 coding sequence is TGTGCCAGCAGACAGGGGCAGGGGAACACTGAAGCTTTCTTT. This encodes CASRQGQGNTEAFF.

For this clone: The limits of the CDR3 on the DNA are not certain, so only TCRdb's listed CDR3 is given. The chain recombines TRBV21-1 with TRBJ2-7; the table assigns TRBD2, which was not confirmed against the DNA. TRBV21-1 is a recognized pseudogene. The CDR3 numbers 15 amino acids, ends counted. The CDR3 loop reads CASSKVGAGANEQYF.

The chain links TRBV29-1 to TRBJ1-2; D uncertain. This CDR3 contains 12 residues. Germline V lookup: CDR1 SQVTM, CDR2 ANQGSEA. V lost 3 bases and J 5 bases, leaving 10 bases between the germline ends. The CDR3 nucleotides read TGCAGCGTTGATTCGGGAGGGTATGGCTACACCTTC. Translating gives CSVDSGGYGYTF.

V and J are TRBV29-1 and TRBJ1-2; the match to TRBD1 covers 7 bases. The ends lost 7 bases at V and 0 bases at J; junction bases unmatched: 11. Germline CDR1 SQVTM, CDR2 ANQGSEA. The CDR3 is 15 amino acids. The CDR3 loop is CSAPNRQGANYGYTF. CDR3 DNA sequence: TGCAGCGCTCCAAACAGACAGGGCGCTAACTATGGCTACACCTTC.

This sequence joins TRBV5-1 and TRBJ2-7; D might be TRBD2 (7 bases). Trimming took off 4 bases at V and 2 bases at J, with 13 bases between the two ends. Germline V gene data show CDR1 as SGHRS and CDR2 as YFSETQ. The CDR3 consists of 14 residues. The CDR3 nucleotides read TGCGCCAGCAGCCGGGGGGACATCACCTACGAGCAGTACTTC. It yields the protein CASSRGDITYEQYF.

The rearrangement joins TRBV7-3 to TRBJ2-3; the D gene is possibly TRBD2 (5 bases). Germline V gives CDR1 SGHTA, CDR2 FQGTGA. The CDR3 is 15 amino acids. Trimming took off 1 base at V and 1 base at J, with 9 bases between the two ends. The chain's CDR3 is CASSLRGSGTDTQYF. The CDR3 DNA reads TGTGCCAGCAGCTTAAGGGGTAGCGGCACAGATACGCAGTATTTT.

The chain recombines TRBV6-4 with TRBJ1-3; 7 bases line up with TRBD1. This CDR3 is 19 amino acids long. CDR1 and CDR2 from the germline V gene are MRHNA and SNTAGT. With V trimmed by 6 bases and J by 0 bases, 17 bases remained unmatched. CDR3 DNA sequence: TGTGCCAGCAGGGGGGACAGAAGACAACCGCCCAACTCTGGAAACACCATATATTTT. It codes for CASRGDRRQPPNSGNTIYF.

Turning to this clone: The sample has other DNA sequences that encode this CDR3 too. CDR3 sequence: CASSLETGGGNTIYF. The DNA of the CDR3 is TGCGCCAGCAGCTTGGAGACGGGTGGAGGAAACACCATATATTTT. J is TRBJ1-3 and V is TRBV5-1; D gene uncertain. V was trimmed by 0 bases and J by 4 bases, leaving 11 bases between them. CDR1 and CDR2 from the germline V gene are SGHRS and YFSETQ. This CDR3 is built from 15 residues. Using reference TRBV5-1 and TRBJ1-3 for the parts outside the CDR3, the full variable domain is KAGVTQTPRYLIKTRGQQVTLSCSPISGHRSVSWYQQTPGQGLQFLFEYFSETQRNKGNFPGRFSGRQFSNSRSEMNVSTLELGDSALYLCASSLETGGGNTIYFGEGSWLTVV.

The V call is TRBV6-2 or TRBV6-3, the J call TRBJ2-4; no reliable D call. Germline lookup yields CDR1 MNHEY and CDR2 SVGEGT. The CDR3 contains 14 residues. Trimming shortened V by 6 bases and J by 0 bases, and 9 bases separated the two germline ends. The CDR3 coding sequence is TGTGCCAGCAGCAACACTATAGCCAAAAACATTCAGTACTTC. Protein sequence: CASSNTIAKNIQYF.

The chain joins TRBV4-2 to TRBJ2-5; TRBD2 aligns across 10 bases. The CDR3 length is 14 residues. The trim removed 4 bases at V and 3 bases at J, leaving 2 bases unmatched. Germline CDR1 reads LGHNA; CDR2 reads YNFKEQ. The CDR3: CASSPLAGEETQYF. The CDR3 DNA reads as TGTGCCAGCAGCCCCCTAGCGGGAGAAGAGACCCAGTACTTC.

The chain links TRBV19 to TRBJ2-2, with a possible D match to TRBD1 (5 bases). The V and J ends lost 3 bases and 5 bases respectively, with 13 bases between them. CDR1 and CDR2 (germline): LNHDA, SQIVND (reference sequence). The CDR3 has 15 residues. The CDR3 protein is CASSIAAKGTGELFF. The CDR3 nucleotides are TGTGCCAGTAGTATTGCGGCTAAGGGGACCGGGGAGCTGTTTTTT.

The genes are TRBV2 and TRBJ2-1; 10 bases are shared with TRBD2. Germline V CDR1 and CDR2: SNHLY, FYNNEI. The CDR3 is made up of 14 amino acids. V was clipped by 8 bases and J by 3 bases; unmatched bases: 4. The DNA of the CDR3 is TGTGCCAGCTTAGCGGGGGGCCACTACAATGAGCAGTTCTTC. Translating it yields CASLAGGHYNEQFF.

The chain couples TRBV28 to TRBJ1-2, with no clear D. The CDR3 has 15 residues. Looked up from germline, CDR1 is MDHEN and CDR2 is SYDVKM. V was pared by 4 bases and J by 4 bases, with 16 bases between. The CDR3: CASSSLSPGGYGYTF. The CDR3 DNA sequence: TGTGCCAGCAGTTCCTTGAGTCCAGGAGGCTATGGCTACACCTTC.

The chain links TRBV6-6 to TRBJ2-3, with D uncertain. This CDR3 region has 14 residues. Germline V CDR1 and CDR2: MNHNY, SVGAGI (reference sequence). V was clipped by 7 bases and J by 3 bases, with 14 bases between them. DNA for the CDR3: TGTGCCAGCATGGGTCGGCCCGGGACAGATACGCAGTATTTT. It codes for CASMGRPGTDTQYF.

This rearrangement joins TRBV20-1 to TRBJ2-2; TRBD2 aligns across 8 bases. Germline V gene sequence: CDR1 DFQATT, CDR2 SNEGSKA (reference sequence). The J segment lost 2 bases and the V segment lost 3 bases, leaving 2 bases of the junction unmatched. This CDR3 spans 14 amino acids. This CDR3 is CSASLAGNTGELFF. The CDR3 DNA follows: TGCAGTGCTAGTCTAGCGGGTAACACCGGGGAGCTGTTTTTT.

This chain joins TRBV6-6 and TRBJ2-1, with 10 bases lining up with TRBD2. CDR3 length equals 14 residues. Trimming cost V 8 bases and J 9 bases; bases outside gene matches: 10. In germline, CDR1 is MNHNY, CDR2 SVGAGI (reference sequence). The CDR3 protein is CASGRSGRAAEQFF. CDR3 sequence (DNA): TGTGCCAGCGGGCGGAGCGGGAGGGCCGCTGAGCAGTTCTTC.

This chain uses TRBV29-1 with TRBJ1-1; D may be TRBD1 (5 bases). The V end was cut by 7 bases, the J end by 8 bases, with 17 bases between. This CDR3 is built from 12 residues. The germline CDR1 and CDR2 sequences are SQVTM and ANQGSEA. The CDR3 nucleotides are TGCAGCGCCGAGAGGCAGGGTGCAGAAGCTTTCTTT. Translating gives CSAERQGAEAFF.

The V gene is TRBV23-1, the J gene TRBJ1-5, with D unclear. TRBV23-1 falls under the ORF class, with uncertain function. Deletions cut 4 bases from V and 4 bases from J, with 14 bases between. The CDR3 contains 15 residues. The CDR3 sequence is CASSPRSAGNQPQHF. The DNA for the CDR3 is TGCGCCAGCAGTCCCAGATCAGCGGGGAATCAGCCCCAGCATTTT.

The chain couples TRBV5-1 to TRBJ2-1, with D maybe TRBD2 (5 bases). Germline CDR1 is SGHRS and CDR2 is YFSETQ. The length of the CDR3 is 16 residues. Deletions cut 4 bases from V and 7 bases from J, with 21 bases between. CDR3 sequence (DNA): TGCGCCAGCAGCGGGTTAGGACTTGGACTGGTGAATGAGCAGTTCTTC. It codes for CASSGLGLGLVNEQFF.

This clone was counted a single time. The CDR3 DNA reads TGTGCCAGCAGCTTGGGGCAGGGGGGAGATACGCAGTATTTT. It encodes CASSLGQGGDTQYF. The V gene is TRBV5-5, the J gene TRBJ2-3, with D possibly TRBD1 on 7 matching bases. The V gene lost 0 bases and the J gene lost 5 bases, with 10 bases spanning the gap. In germline, CDR1 is SGHKS, CDR2 YYEKEE (reference sequence). The CDR3 has 14 residues.

This clone has a single count. This sequence joins TRBV5-1 and TRBJ2-5; 9 bases agree with TRBD1. The germline CDR1 and CDR2 sequences are SGHRS and YFSETQ. The CDR3 is made up of 15 amino acids. Germline trimming cut 5 bases from V and 13 bases from J; bases unmatched to any gene: 18. The DNA of the CDR3 is TGCGCCAGCAGTCGTCCGGGACAGGGCCCATCCTCGACGTACTTC. Translated, it gives CASSRPGQGPSSTYF.